This T cell receptor (beta chain) was captured by sequencing in a study of blood T cell repertoires in COVID-19. Study as a whole: PBMCs, B-cell-depleted T cells, or T cells provided the cDNA or gDNA that made up the material.

Authors' data handling: Reference gene primer amplification yielded estimated nucleated cell counts. Only in-frame clones appear in the TCRdb table, and some are missing; sequencing was by immunoSEQ multiplex PCR. The V and J calls and clone size were taken over from that table, and D and trimming were inferred from the DNA. The sample holds around 70,000 clones, approximately 90% seen once. The CDR3 covers 15 residues. Germline loops: CDR1 MDHEN, CDR2 SYDVKM. V dropped 2 bases and J dropped 6; count of bases not matched to a gene: 5. Only one count was recorded for this clone. This chain joins TRBV28 and TRBJ2-3, with TRBD1 matching over 10 bases. The sample consisted of peripheral blood. This TCR came from a woman in her fifties or sixties with active COVID-19. The CDR3: CASSLGGQGKDTQYF. DNA for the CDR3: TGTGCCAGCAGTTTAGGGGGACAGGGGAAGGATACGCAGTATTTT.